This T cell receptor beta chain was captured in a study of OX40 agonist ivuxolimab in advanced cancers. The wider study: Ivuxolimab doses were 0.01, 0.1, 0.3, 1.5, 3 or 10 mg/kg every 2 weeks.

Germline CDR1 and CDR2: MNHEY and SVGAGI. V was pared by 6 bases and J by 3 bases, with 8 bases between. CDR3 size: 12 residues. Profiled with immunoSEQ multiplex PCR; TCRdb holds only in-frame clones, not every one. This table has 80,000 to 95,000 clones, approximately 90% appearing once. General study findings and limits: Both CD4+ and CD8+ T cell populations in blood had undergone clonal expansion by week 6 at 0.1 to 3.0 mg/kg.

A word on this clone: Antigen unknown.

The sequence was obtained from an adult with an advanced solid tumor such as melanoma, head and neck, liver or kidney cancer. The rearrangement uses TRBV6-5 and TRBJ1-2, with a possible D match to TRBD1 (6 bases). Specimen: CD4+ or CD8+ T cells sorted from blood, collected in a trial of the OX40 agonist ivuxolimab. CDR3 in amino acids: CASRDSYYGYTF. In DNA form, the CDR3 reads TGTGCCAGCAGGGACAGTTACTATGGCTACACCTTC.